This TCR beta chain was sequenced during a study of patients and donors after allogeneic stem cell transplantation. This clonotype was counted a few times. TCRdb used MiXCR to reprocess the RT-PCR reads, holding one entry per CDR3 protein. The repertoire holds 390,000 or so distinct CDR3 sequences, with 16% as singletons. The material sequenced was blood, either unsorted or a sorted T cell fraction (not recorded which). The TCR originated in a human donor who was either an allogeneic HSCT recipient or a stem cell or donor lymphocyte infusion donor (not recorded which). It is not recorded whose cells these are; they may come from a transplant donor.

The CDR3 loop is CSGPFRGDTEAFF. In DNA, the CDR3 is TGCAGTGGCCCTTTTCGGGGGGACACTGAAGCTTTCTTT. The J gene is TRBJ1-1, the V gene TRBV20-1, with TRBD1 as a possible D gene (5 bases). The CDR3 extends over 13 amino acids. Germline assignment: CDR1 DFQATT and CDR2 SNEGSKA (reference sequence). V lost 7 bases and J lost 3, with 15 bases in between.